These T cell receptor beta chains were read from a single sample in a study of blood T cell repertoires in COVID-19. Data came from immunoSEQ multiplex PCR; TCRdb stores just in-frame clones and leaves some out. The repertoire holds roughly 250,000 clones, with approximately 88% as singletons. Source material: peripheral blood. These receptors came from a woman between 25 and 40 years old with acute or convalescent COVID-19. CDR3s leave out the opening cysteine and the closing phenylalanine or tryptophan.

11 | TRBV14 | ASSQVYLGEQF
11 | TRBV3-1/TRBV3-2 | ASSLTGYTEAF
12 | TRBV9 | ASSVEVGRETQY
12 | TRBV5-6 | ASSETGGYYGYT
10 | TRBV12-3/TRBV12-4 | ASRGGPYEQY
13 | TRBV15 | ATSTRQGHYNEQF
14 | TRBV3-1/TRBV3-2 | ASSPGLAGEFYEQY
13 | TRBV5-5 | ASSFGSSSYNEQF
13 | TRBV10-3 | AISAFSSYNSPLH
13 | TRBV20-1 | SASGGGGGGNEQF
12 | TRBV7-3 | ASSLDRNTDTQY
10 | TRBV6-5 | ASSRGTDTQY
13 | TRBV29-1 | SVDWKASRGYGYT
12 | TRBV21-1 | ASSNAGTRRGGF
12 | TRBV30 | AWTFSQGNYGYT
10 | TRBV6-5 | ASSMSGRVQF
17 | TRBV4-1 | ASSQGDRSTSSYNSPLH
11 | TRBV5-4 | ASSQRHESEAF
13 | TRBV19 | ASSFYRGIYNEQF
15 | TRBV7-8 | ASSLGLAGINTGELF
17 | TRBV4-2 | ASSQEIGTGWVKSYEQY
11 | TRBV15 | ATSRTVLWPQH
12 | TRBV29-1 | SVPGTGNNSPLH
12 | TRBV5-4 | ASRPGHTNTEAF
13 | TRBV2 | ASIRQGVMNTEAF
11 | TRBV19 | ASQSQGDQPQH
12 | TRBV9 | ASSVAQGYTEAF
13 | TRBV19 | ASSISGTGSYEQY